The clone carrying this TCR beta chain turned up a few times. A sample-barcoded 5' primer and a J-beta primer mix were used in a second PCR of about 6 to 11 cycles. TCRdb independently ran MiXCR on the 5' RACE reads; one entry per CDR3 protein. This sample has roughly 800,000 distinct CDR3 sequences; 55% to 75% occur once, and the top ten carry about 20%. This sample was included in a study of blood T cells in healthy people across ages. CDR3 length: 14 residues. The germline V gene encodes CDR1 SGHTA and CDR2 FQGNSA. The V and J ends lost 2 bases and 6 bases respectively, with 14 bases between them. The sequencing sample was made of blood. The V gene is TRBV7-2, the J gene TRBJ2-7; maybe TRBD2 (5 bases). The sequence was collected from a man aged 30 to 39 in good health. The CDR3 is CASSLPGISREQYF. The CDR3 DNA reads as TGTGCCAGCAGCTTACCGGGAATCTCCCGCGAGCAGTACTTC.